The 10 T cell receptor beta chains listed next were all sequenced from one sample in a study of T cell responses to AZD1222 COVID-19 vaccine. Method: immunoSEQ multiplex PCR; TCRdb's copy keeps in-frame clones and lacks some. The repertoire holds about 100,000 clones, with about 90% as singletons. Sequenced here: peripheral blood, sampled on day 0 of AZD1222 vaccination. These receptors came from an adult in good health.

The sample holds one count of this clone. This rearrangement joins TRBV7-9 to TRBJ2-7; the D is unclear. The CDR3 has 17 amino acids. CDR1 SEHNR and CDR2 FQNEAQ come from the germline V gene (reference sequence). Trimming pared 1 base from V and 4 bases from J, leaving 20 bases between. The CDR3 coding sequence is TGTGCCAGCAGCTTAGGCCTACATCCCCAGTCATCATACGAGCAGTACTTC. Its translation: CASSLGLHPQSSYEQYF.

This chain uses TRBV5-1 with TRBJ1-1; a weak D match, TRBD1 (6 bases). Germline CDR1 is SGHRS and CDR2 is YFSETQ. This CDR3 has 15 amino acids. V was clipped by 2 bases and J by 0 bases, with 11 bases between them. CDR3 bases: TGCGCCAGCAGCTTAGCGGGGGCGGTGAACACTGAAGCTTTCTTT. Protein product: CASSLAGAVNTEAFF. The variable domain in full, with the rest retrieved from reference TRBV5-1 and TRBJ1-1, is KAGVTQTPRYLIKTRGQQVTLSCSPISGHRSVSWYQQTPGQGLQFLFEYFSETQRNKGNFPGRFSGRQFSNSRSEMNVSTLELGDSALYLCASSLAGAVNTEAFFGQGTRLTVV.

V usage is TRBV7-9 and J usage is TRBJ1-3; D gene uncertain. CDR1 is SEHNR and CDR2 is FQNEAQ in the germline V gene (reference sequence). Trimming stripped 0 bases from V and 2 bases from J, with 11 bases between. This CDR3 is 16 amino acids long. This chain's CDR3 is CASSLATGLPGNTIYF. In DNA, the CDR3 is TGTGCCAGCAGCTTAGCGACCGGACTCCCTGGAAACACCATATATTTT.

The chain links TRBV20-1 to TRBJ2-7, with D possibly called TRBD1 or TRBD2 (5 bases each). The CDR3 consists of 13 residues. V lost 3 bases to trimming and J lost 0 bases, with 9 bases between them. The germline gives CDR1 DFQATT, CDR2 SNEGSKA (reference sequence). CDR3 nucleotides: TGCAGTGCTAGTGGGGACGCCTCCTACGAGCAGTACTTC. Translation: CSASGDASYEQYF.

The V call is TRBV28, the J call TRBJ1-3, with 10 bases matching TRBD1. Per the germline V gene, CDR1 is MDHEN and CDR2 is SYDVKM. Trimming removed 6 bases from V and 2 bases from J; junction bases left unmatched: 7. The CDR3 has 16 residues. The DNA of the CDR3 is TGTGCCAGCAGAGGGACAGGGGTATTAACTGGAAACACCATATATTTT. Its translation: CASRGTGVLTGNTIYF.

The CDR3 loop reads CASNFGGTGGPDTQYF. As DNA, the CDR3 is TGTGCCAGTAACTTCGGCGGGACAGGGGGCCCAGATACGCAGTATTTT. The rearrangement links TRBV19 to TRBJ2-3; 12 nucleotides match TRBD1. The CDR3 extends over 16 amino acids. CDR1 and CDR2 (germline): LNHDA, SQIVND (reference sequence). The J segment lost 4 bases and the V segment lost 7 bases, leaving 9 bases of the junction unmatched. The variable domain in full, with the rest retrieved from reference TRBV19 and TRBJ2-3, is DGGITQSPKYLFRKEGQNVTLSCEQNLNHDAMYWYRQDPGQGLRLIYYSQIVNDFQKGDIAEGYSVSREKKESFPLTVTSAQKNPTAFYLCASNFGGTGGPDTQYFGPGTRLTVL.

The rearrangement joins TRBV27 to TRBJ2-5; TRBD1 matches 7 bases. The trim removed 4 bases at V and 7 bases at J, leaving 15 bases unmatched. Germline-derived CDR1 and CDR2 are MNHEY and SMNVEV (reference sequence). There are 16 residues in the CDR3. For the CDR3, the DNA is TGTGCCAGCAGTTCCCTGACAGGGTCCCTTGGTAGGACCCAGTACTTC. This codes for CASSSLTGSLGRTQYF.

The chain employs TRBV6-6 and TRBJ2-1; 12 positions agree with TRBD2. V shed 6 bases, J shed 4 bases, and the junction held 4 bases outside the gene matches. CDR1 is MNHNY and CDR2 is SVGAGI in the germline V gene (reference sequence). The CDR3 is made up of 15 amino acids. CDR3 sequence (DNA): TGTGCCAGCAGAAGACTAGCGGGAGCTTACAATGAGCAGTTCTTC. Translating it yields CASRRLAGAYNEQFF.

The rearrangement links TRBV5-6 to TRBJ1-6, with 9 bases lining up with TRBD1. This CDR3 spans 15 amino acids. In germline, CDR1 is SGHDT, CDR2 YYEEEE. J lost 10 bases, V lost 1 base, and 6 bases had no gene match. The CDR3 DNA reads as TGTGCCAGCAGCTTGACAGGGGGCTCTGACTCACCCCTCCACTTT. Amino acid sequence: CASSLTGGSDSPLHF.

The chain has TRBV25-1 and TRBJ1-3; unclear D gene. V was shortened by 5 bases and J by 0 bases, with 11 bases between the two germline ends. This CDR3 contains 15 residues. Germline V gene sequence: CDR1 MGHDK, CDR2 SYGVNS. CDR3 amino acids: CASSSSLLSGNTIYF. As DNA, the CDR3 is TGTGCCAGCAGTTCGAGTCTCCTCTCTGGAAACACCATATATTTT.